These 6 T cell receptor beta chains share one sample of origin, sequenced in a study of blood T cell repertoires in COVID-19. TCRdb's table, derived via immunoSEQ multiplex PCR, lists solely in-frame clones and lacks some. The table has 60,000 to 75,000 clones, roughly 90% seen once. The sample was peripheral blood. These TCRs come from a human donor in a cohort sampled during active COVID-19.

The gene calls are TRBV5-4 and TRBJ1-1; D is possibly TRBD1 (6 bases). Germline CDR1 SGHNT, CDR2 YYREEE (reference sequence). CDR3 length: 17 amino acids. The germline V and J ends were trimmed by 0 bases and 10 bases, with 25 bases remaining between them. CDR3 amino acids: CASSLGDPGVGRSRAFF. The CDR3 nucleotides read TGTGCCAGCAGCTTGGGGGACCCAGGGGTTGGCCGGAGTAGAGCTTTCTTT.

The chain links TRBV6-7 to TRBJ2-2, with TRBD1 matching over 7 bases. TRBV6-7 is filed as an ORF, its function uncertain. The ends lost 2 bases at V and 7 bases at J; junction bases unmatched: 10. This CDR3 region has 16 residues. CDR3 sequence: CASSYPKKTGSGELFF. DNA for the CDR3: TGTGCCAGCAGTTACCCCAAGAAGACAGGGAGCGGGGAGCTGTTTTTT.

The CDR3 DNA is TGCGCCAGCAGCCAGGCTAGCGGGCAGACCTACGAGCAGTACTTC. As protein: CASSQASGQTYEQYF. V usage is TRBV4-1 and J usage is TRBJ2-7; 8 nucleotides align to TRBD2. V dropped 3 bases and J dropped 2; count of bases not matched to a gene: 6. The germline V gene has CDR1 MGHRA and CDR2 YSYEKL. This CDR3 region has 15 residues.

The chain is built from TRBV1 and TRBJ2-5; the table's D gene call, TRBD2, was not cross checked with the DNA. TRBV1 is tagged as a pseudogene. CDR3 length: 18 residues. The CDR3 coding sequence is TGCACCAGCAGCCAAGATCGGGGAATGGCGGGAGGGGAGGAGACCCAGTACTTC. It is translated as CTSSQDRGMAGGEETQYF.

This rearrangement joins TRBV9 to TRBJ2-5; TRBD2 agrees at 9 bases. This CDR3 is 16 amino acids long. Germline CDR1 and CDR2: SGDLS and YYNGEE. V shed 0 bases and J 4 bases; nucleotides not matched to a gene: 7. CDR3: CASSVGAGGPRETQYF. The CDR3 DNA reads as TGTGCCAGCAGCGTAGGCGCGGGAGGGCCTAGAGAGACCCAGTACTTC.

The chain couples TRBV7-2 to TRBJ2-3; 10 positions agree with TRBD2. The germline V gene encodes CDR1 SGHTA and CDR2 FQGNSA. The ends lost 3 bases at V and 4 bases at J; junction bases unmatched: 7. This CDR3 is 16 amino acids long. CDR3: CASSLVGLASADTQYF. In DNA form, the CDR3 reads TGTGCCAGCAGCTTGGTGGGACTAGCGAGCGCAGATACGCAGTATTTT.